These 28 T cell receptor beta chains originate from one sample sequenced in a study of PD-1 blockade in classical Hodgkin lymphoma. Here immunoSEQ multiplex PCR was the method, and the copy in TCRdb shows in-frame clones only, minus some. The sample gives under 8,500 clones, approximately 80% of which show up once; 4% is in the top ten. Each of the patients experienced relapse following autologous stem cell transplantation, and their brentuximab vedotin exposure differed. Researchers report purifying CD4+ T cells from thawed PBMCs by magnetic negative selection. The sample consisted of CD4+ T cells from blood, taken at baseline. Every receptor here comes from a human donor with classical Hodgkin lymphoma.

This clone occurred a few times. The V call is TRBV9, the J call TRBJ1-2, with D perhaps matching TRBD1 (6 bases). Germline V gene sequence: CDR1 SGDLS, CDR2 YYNGEE. V lost 2 bases and J lost 0, with 14 bases in between. This CDR3 comprises 16 residues. CDR3 sequence reads: CASSVGTPNSNYGYTF. CDR3 coding DNA: TGTGCCAGCAGCGTCGGGACACCAAATTCTAACTATGGCTACACCTTC.

V is TRBV19 and J is TRBJ1-6, with D possibly being TRBD1 (5 bases). Trimming removed 0 bases from V and 8 bases from J, with 11 bases in between. CDR1 and CDR2 from the germline V gene are LNHDA and SQIVND (reference sequence). The CDR3 sequence is 15 residues long. CDR3: CASSIEGPIDSPLHF. Written as DNA, the CDR3 is TGTGCCAGTAGTATAGAGGGGCCGATCGATTCACCCCTCCACTTT. The full variable domain, with the rest looked up from reference TRBV19 and TRBJ1-6, is DGGITQSPKYLFRKEGQNVTLSCEQNLNHDAMYWYRQDPGQGLRLIYYSQIVNDFQKGDIAEGYSVSREKKESFPLTVTSAQKNPTAFYLCASSIEGPIDSPLHFGNGTRLTVT.

This chain uses TRBV28 with TRBJ1-6; tentatively, D is TRBD1 (5 bases). This CDR3 is built from 19 residues. Trimming took 8 bases from V and 0 from J, leaving 23 bases between them. Germline V gene data show CDR1 as MDHEN and CDR2 as SYDVKM. The CDR3, as DNA: TGTGCCAGCCATAACGGGGGTTGGACCTCGAGCTCCTATAATTCACCCCTCCACTTT. It yields the protein CASHNGGWTSSSYNSPLHF.

In its sample, this clone was seen a few times. CDR3 in DNA: TGTGCCAGCAGCTTAGACCAAAAGGAGACCCAGTACTTC. As protein: CASSLDQKETQYF. This rearrangement joins TRBV7-9 to TRBJ2-5, with D unresolved. This CDR3 spans 13 amino acids. V dropped 1 base and J dropped 5 bases, with 8 bases sitting between them. Per germline, CDR1 SEHNR and CDR2 FQNEAQ (reference sequence).

This sequence joins TRBV6-4 and TRBJ1-2; 8 nucleotides agree with TRBD1. Germline V lookup: CDR1 MRHNA, CDR2 SNTAGT. With 0 bases clipped from V and 8 bases from J, the junction kept 17 bases outside the gene matches. This CDR3 has 18 residues. The CDR3 reads CASSDSKIDGGQGRGYTF. CDR3 DNA: TGTGCCAGCAGTGACTCGAAAATAGACGGAGGACAGGGCCGCGGCTACACCTTC.

This sequence joins TRBV11-2 and TRBJ2-3; perhaps TRBD2 as D (6 bases). Germline V lookup: CDR1 SGHAT, CDR2 FQNNGV. Trimming left V 3 bases short and J 2 bases short, with 15 bases between. The CDR3 totals 16 residues. The CDR3 sequence: CASSLRLAVITDTQYF. As DNA, the CDR3 is TGTGCCAGCAGCTTGAGGTTAGCGGTGATCACAGATACGCAGTATTTT.

The genes are TRBV25-1 and TRBJ2-1; 7 bases fit TRBD2. The CDR3 loop spans 12 amino acids. Losses at the gene ends were 5 bases for V and 7 bases for J; bases not matched to a gene: 2. Per the germline V gene, CDR1 is MGHDK and CDR2 is SYGVNS. In DNA form, the CDR3 reads TGTGCCAGCAGTCCGGGAGGAAATGAGCAGTTCTTC. Translating gives CASSPGGNEQFF. The full variable domain, in which reference TRBV25-1 and TRBJ2-1 provide the parts outside the CDR3, is EADIYQTPRYLVIGTGKKITLECSQTMGHDKMYWYQQDPGMELHLIHYSYGVNSTEKGDLSSESTVSRIRTEHFPLTLESARPSHTSQYLCASSPGGNEQFFGPGTRLTVL.

This clone was recorded only once. The rearrangement links TRBV19 to TRBJ2-6; D gene unclear. Germline V gives CDR1 LNHDA, CDR2 SQIVND (reference sequence). The CDR3 has 14 amino acids. Trimming took off 2 bases at V and 2 bases at J, with 4 bases between the two ends. The CDR3 region has the DNA TGTGCCAGTAGTATAAGAACTGGGGCCAACGTCCTGACTTTC. Translating it yields CASSIRTGANVLTF.

CDR3 DNA sequence: TGTGCCATCAGAGACGGGGGATACTACGAGCAGTACTTC. It translates to CAIRDGGYYEQYF. The chain employs TRBV10-3 and TRBJ2-7; a weak D match, TRBD2 (6 bases). V dropped 6 bases and J dropped 3 bases, with 12 bases sitting between them. The CDR3 has 13 residues. The germline V gene has CDR1 ENHRY and CDR2 SYGVKD.

The genes are TRBV28 and TRBJ2-5, with 11 bases fitting TRBD2. The V gene's germline CDR1 is MDHEN and CDR2 SYDVKM. The junction had 7 bases not matched to a gene; V was cut back by 6 bases and J by 4 bases. The CDR3 runs to 15 residues. The CDR3 spells CASSLAGGSGETQYF. For the CDR3, the DNA is TGTGCCAGCAGCTTAGCGGGGGGGTCCGGAGAGACCCAGTACTTC.

This clone came up once. The J gene is TRBJ2-3, the V gene TRBV5-1, with 13 bases matching TRBD2. CDR1 SGHRS and CDR2 YFSETQ come from the germline V gene. Losses at the gene ends were 4 bases for V and 2 bases for J; bases not matched to a gene: 4. The CDR3 length is 16 residues. CDR3 protein: CASSPGLAGSTDTQYF. The CDR3, as DNA: TGCGCCAGCAGCCCGGGACTAGCGGGATCCACAGATACGCAGTATTTT.

The rearrangement joins TRBV7-9 to TRBJ1-3; 7 bases line up with TRBD1. Trimming removed 5 bases from V and 0 bases from J; junction bases left unmatched: 10. This CDR3 is 17 amino acids long. Germline V lookup: CDR1 SEHNR, CDR2 FQNEAQ (reference sequence). In nucleotides, the CDR3 is TGTGCCAGCAGCAGACGGGACAGTCTTTACTCTGGAAACACCATATATTTT. Its protein is CASSRRDSLYSGNTIYF.

This clone has a handful of counts. The chain couples TRBV14 to TRBJ1-2; 9 bases fit TRBD1. V shed 3 bases and J 5 bases; nucleotides not matched to a gene: 4. CDR1 SGHDN and CDR2 FVKESK come from the germline V gene. This CDR3 spans 14 amino acids. The CDR3 DNA sequence: TGTGCCAGCAGCCAGCCCGGGACAGGGTATGGCTACACCTTC. Amino acid sequence: CASSQPGTGYGYTF.

The chain combines TRBV7-9 with TRBJ1-4; D gene ambiguous. The germline V and J ends were trimmed by 6 bases and 2 bases, with 19 bases remaining between them. Germline assignment: CDR1 SEHNR and CDR2 FQNEAQ (reference sequence). CDR3 length equals 17 residues. CDR3 loop: CASRPGRVGKTNEKLFF. As DNA, the CDR3 is TGTGCCAGCAGACCCGGAAGGGTGGGGAAGACTAATGAAAAACTGTTTTTT.

This sequence joins TRBV28 and TRBJ2-3; a possible D gene is TRBD2 (6 bases). Per germline, CDR1 MDHEN and CDR2 SYDVKM. CDR3 length: 14 residues. The V end lost 5 bases, the J end lost 2 bases, and 11 bases lay between the germline ends. The CDR3 sequence: CASSPGTFTDTQYF. In nucleotides, the CDR3 is TGTGCCAGCAGTCCCGGGACTTTCACAGATACGCAGTATTTT.

The chain recombines TRBV7-6 with TRBJ2-7, with D uncertain. This CDR3 has 14 amino acids. CDR1 and CDR2 (germline): SGHVS, FNYEAQ. V was cut by 5 bases and J by 2 bases, with 13 bases left in between. In DNA form, the CDR3 reads TGTGCCAGCAGCCCTTCCGGCGGAGCCTACGAGCAGTACTTC. Translation: CASSPSGGAYEQYF.

V is TRBV27 and J is TRBJ2-6; D is perhaps TRBD2 (7 bases). V was pared by 7 bases and J by 2 bases, with 21 bases between. The CDR3 spans 18 residues. Germline V CDR1 and CDR2: MNHEY, SMNVEV (reference sequence). CDR3 loop: CASTHWGGGLAGANVLTF. CDR3 coding DNA: TGTGCCAGCACACATTGGGGGGGCGGGTTAGCTGGGGCCAACGTCCTGACTTTC.

This chain joins TRBV5-4 and TRBJ1-5; D is perhaps TRBD1 (5 bases). The CDR3 sequence is 17 residues long. Germline V gene lookup returns CDR1 SGHNT and CDR2 YYREEE (reference sequence). Deletions cut 2 bases from V and 3 bases from J, with 18 bases between. This CDR3 reads CASSLRDFLSPNQPQHF. The CDR3 DNA is TGTGCCAGCAGCTTACGGGACTTCCTCAGCCCCAATCAGCCCCAGCATTTT.

The chain is built from TRBV7-2 and TRBJ2-3; the D is unclear. The CDR3 sequence is 13 residues long. V lost 3 bases to trimming and J lost 4 bases, with 8 bases between them. CDR1 and CDR2 from the germline V gene are SGHTA and FQGNSA. This CDR3 is CASSLSRADTQYF. In nucleotides, the CDR3 is TGTGCCAGCAGCTTGTCACGGGCAGATACGCAGTATTTT.

This chain uses TRBV5-6 with TRBJ2-2; no reliable D call. V gave up 1 base and J gave up 2 bases, with 6 bases separating them. Germline loops: CDR1 SGHDT, CDR2 YYEEEE. CDR3 size: 14 residues. The CDR3 is CASSLIDNTGELFF. The CDR3 DNA follows: TGTGCCAGCAGCTTGATTGACAACACCGGGGAGCTGTTTTTT.

This clone appeared a few times. The genes are TRBV9 and TRBJ1-3, with TRBD1 identical over 8 bases. V lost 3 bases and J lost 5; bases outside the gene matches: 4. Per the germline V gene, CDR1 is SGDLS and CDR2 is YYNGEE. The CDR3 is 14 residues long. The CDR3 DNA reads TGTGCCAGCAGCGAGAGGACAGGGCGAAACACCATATATTTT. Its translation: CASSERTGRNTIYF.

The V and J genes are TRBV7-2 and TRBJ2-6; D is unresolved. Germline lookup yields CDR1 SGHTA and CDR2 FQGNSA. With 5 bases removed from V and 4 bases from J, the gap between germline ends came to 18 bases. This CDR3 has 17 residues. DNA of the CDR3: TGTGCCAGCAGCCAGCGACCCCCGGGTGTAGGGGCCAACGTCCTGACTTTC. Translation: CASSQRPPGVGANVLTF.

This rearrangement joins TRBV5-4 to TRBJ2-2; D unclear. V was cut by 0 bases and J by 6 bases, with 9 bases left in between. The V gene's germline CDR1 is SGHNT and CDR2 YYREEE (reference sequence). The CDR3 has 14 amino acids. The CDR3 reads CASSLVKGSGELFF. CDR3 in DNA: TGTGCCAGCAGCTTGGTGAAGGGATCCGGGGAGCTGTTTTTT.

This clone was counted once. V is TRBV6-1 and J is TRBJ1-2; D possibly corresponds to TRBD1 (6 bases). The CDR3 is 15 amino acids. V gave up 2 bases and J gave up 5 bases, with 15 bases separating them. From germline, CDR1 is MNHNS and CDR2 SASEGT. This CDR3 is CASSERGERGYGYTF. The CDR3 nucleotides are TGTGCCAGCAGTGAACGGGGTGAGAGGGGGTATGGCTACACCTTC.

The chain combines TRBV30 with TRBJ1-1; 7 nucleotides agree with TRBD1. This CDR3 comprises 16 residues. Germline V gene sequence: CDR1 GTSNPN, CDR2 SVGIG (reference sequence). Unmatched junction bases numbered 14, after V lost 3 bases and J lost 4 bases. The CDR3 spells CAWRGPLNRGSTEAFF. The CDR3 nucleotides read TGTGCCTGGAGAGGACCGTTGAACAGGGGTTCCACTGAAGCTTTCTTT.

The chain's CDR3 is CASSSLRQDRSIAKNIQYF. As DNA, the CDR3 is TGTGCCAGCAGCTCCCTTCGACAGGACCGCTCGATAGCCAAAAACATTCAGTACTTC. The rearrangement links TRBV7-2 to TRBJ2-4; D is possibly TRBD1 (6 bases). Trimming cost V 4 bases and J 0 bases, with 22 bases left between them. The CDR3 runs 19 residues. In germline, CDR1 is SGHTA, CDR2 FQGNSA.

This clone has a single count. The chain employs TRBV7-9 and TRBJ2-1; D might be TRBD2 (6 bases). The germline gives CDR1 SEHNR, CDR2 FQNEAQ (reference sequence). With 0 bases removed from V and 7 bases from J, the gap between germline ends came to 22 bases. The CDR3 spans 18 residues. The CDR3 loop reads CASSLARGRGIGRNEQFF. CDR3 DNA: TGTGCCAGCAGCTTAGCGCGGGGCCGGGGCATTGGGAGGAATGAGCAGTTCTTC.

The V call is TRBV4-1, the J call TRBJ2-1; D might be TRBD2 (5 bases). Germline CDR1 is MGHRA and CDR2 is YSYEKL. This CDR3 has 16 residues. Trimming shortened V by 4 bases and J by 2 bases, and 15 bases separated the two germline ends. DNA for the CDR3: TGCGCCAGCAGCCCCGGGCGAGGGAGAACCTACAATGAGCAGTTCTTC. Translated: CASSPGRGRTYNEQFF.